A selection of T cell receptor beta chains follows, all from one sample in a study of beta chain features in type 1 diabetes. Here immunoSEQ multiplex PCR was the method, and the copy in TCRdb shows in-frame clones only, minus some. The repertoire holds hundreds of thousands of clones, with roughly a tenth as singletons. Material for sequencing was naive CD4+ T cells from blood. All receptors come from a man between 25 and 39 years old with type 1 diabetes. Each CDR3 is given with its conserved first and last residue. A D gene is named only where the DNA matches it firmly. Clone size is stated in some rows and not others, as once, few, many or a class when expanded.

J gene,D gene,V gene,clone size,CDR3 protein,CDR3 DNA
TRBJ1-2,TRBD1,TRBV7-9,few,CASSLSGTVYGYTF,TGTGCCAGCAGCTTATCGGGGACAGTTTATGGCTACACCTTC
TRBJ1-1,-,TRBV30,-,CAWRTGNTEAFF,TGTGCCTGGAGGACGGGGAACACTGAAGCTTTCTTT
TRBJ2-5,TRBD1,TRBV2,few,CASSRDRAEETQYF,TGTGCCAGCAGTCGGGACAGGGCGGAGGAGACCCAGTACTTC
TRBJ2-5,-,TRBV6-5,-,CASRQGSGTQYF,TGTGCCAGCAGGCAGGGTTCTGGGACCCAGTACTTC
TRBJ1-3,TRBD1,TRBV28,-,CASRTGASGGNTIYF,TGTGCCAGCAGGACAGGGGCTTCAGGTGGAAACACCATATATTTT
TRBJ2-5,TRBD2,TRBV5-1,-,CASSSTSGVETQYF,TGCGCCAGCAGCTCGACTAGCGGGGTCGAGACCCAGTACTTC
TRBJ2-1,TRBD1,TRBV7-2,few,CASSNTGGNEQFF,TGTGCCAGCAGCAACACAGGGGGCAATGAGCAGTTCTTC
TRBJ2-7,-,TRBV27,-,CASNAYAGTYEQYF,TGTGCCAGCAACGCCTATGCGGGGACCTACGAGCAGTACTTC
TRBJ2-5,TRBD2,TRBV5-4,few,CASSLGAGGPEETQYF,TGTGCCAGCAGCTTGGGGGCGGGGGGGCCCGAAGAGACCCAGTACTTC
TRBJ2-5,-,TRBV5-1,few,CASSSSREETQYF,TGCGCCAGCAGTTCCTCACGGGAAGAGACCCAGTACTTC
TRBJ2-4,TRBD1,TRBV6-5,-,CASSDRDRKNIQYF,TGTGCCAGCTCCGACCGGGACAGAAAAAACATTCAGTACTTC
TRBJ2-1,-,TRBV11-3,-,CASSLQGQKNEQFF,TGTGCCAGCAGCCTACAGGGTCAGAAGAATGAGCAGTTCTTC
TRBJ2-2,-,TRBV30,-,CALDTTNTGELFF,TGTGCCTTGGACACAACGAACACCGGGGAGCTGTTTTTT
TRBJ2-1,-,TRBV7-2,few,CASSYPGGRVQFF,TGTGCCAGCAGCTACCCCGGGGGACGAGTGCAGTTCTTC
TRBJ2-3,-,TRBV2,-,CASSDRADTQYF,TGTGCCAGCAGTGACAGGGCAGATACGCAGTATTTT
TRBJ2-7,TRBD1,TRBV5-6,-,CASSLARRTGGNEQYF,TGTGCCAGCAGCTTGGCGAGGAGGACAGGGGGCAACGAGCAGTACTTC
TRBJ2-7,TRBD1,TRBV10-3,-,CAISERDRAVYEQYF,TGTGCCATCAGTGAGCGGGACAGGGCGGTGTACGAGCAGTACTTC
TRBJ2-3,TRBD2,TRBV25-1,-,CASSLAGAWDTQYF,TGTGCCAGCTCCCTAGCGGGGGCCTGGGATACGCAGTATTTT
TRBJ1-6,-,TRBV28,few,CASSPNTGSPLHF,TGTGCCAGCAGTCCTAACACGGGATCACCCCTCCACTTT
TRBJ2-5,-,TRBV23-1,-,CASRRPISGSETQYF,TGCGCCAGCAGGAGACCTATCTCAGGGTCTGAGACCCAGTACTTC
TRBJ2-5,TRBD2,TRBV4-2,-,CASSQAERGRQETQYF,TGTGCCAGCAGCCAAGCGGAGCGGGGGAGACAAGAGACCCAGTACTTC
TRBJ2-5,TRBD2,TRBV6-5,-,CASSPGGETQYF,TGTGCCAGCAGTCCGGGGGGAGAGACCCAGTACTTC